One and the same sample provided the 30 T cell receptor beta chains below, sequenced in a study of tumor-infiltrating lymphocytes in primary liver carcinoma. Unsorted whole blood supplied the RNA, and germline DNA was extracted too. A primer in the constant region served to generate TCR beta cDNA from roughly 520 ng of total RNA. Three nested multiplex PCR rounds, a slightly modified ARM-PCR method, built the TCR beta libraries. Rounds one and two of PCR, each of 9 to 11 cycles, were primed with TRBV1-TRBV30 forward primers and a C-beta reverse primer. MiXCR, run by TCRdb on the multiplex PCR reads, gives a single entry per CDR3 protein. This table has 150,000 to 200,000 distinct CDR3 sequences, about 60% appearing once. Material: peripheral blood. The origin of the receptors is a man between 40 and 49 years old with primary liver carcinoma and hepatitis B virus infection.

The V call is TRBV12-3 or TRBV12-4, the J call TRBJ1-6, with D possibly being TRBD1 (5 bases). V was clipped by 4 bases and J by 9 bases, with 10 bases between them. The CDR3 spans 13 residues. The CDR3 protein is CASSSSRVSPLHF. The CDR3 nucleotides read TGTGCCAGCAGTTCCTCCAGGGTTTCACCCCTCCACTTT.

This clonotype was seen many times. This CDR3 reads CSVEAGYTGELFF. In DNA form, the CDR3 reads TGCAGCGTTGAGGCGGGGTACACCGGGGAGCTGTTTTTT. The J gene is TRBJ2-2, the V gene TRBV29-1; maybe TRBD2 (6 bases). V was trimmed by 3 bases and J by 3 bases, leaving 8 bases between them. Germline V gives CDR1 SQVTM, CDR2 ANQGSEA. The CDR3 spans 13 residues.

The chain recombines TRBV11-2 with TRBJ2-5; D assignment may be TRBD1 or TRBD2 (5 bases each). Germline lookup yields CDR1 SGHAT and CDR2 FQNNGV. The CDR3 extends over 14 amino acids. CDR3 in amino acids: CVSSLPGAFKTQYF. DNA for the CDR3: TGTGTCAGTAGCCTACCCGGGGCGTTCAAGACCCAGTACTTC.

On this clonotype itself: A much larger clone lies one base from this, so it may be a read error. The J gene is TRBJ2-7, the V gene TRBV7-9, with D hard to call. Per the germline V gene, CDR1 is SEHNR and CDR2 is FQNEAQ (reference sequence). This CDR3 spans 14 amino acids. CDR3 amino acids: CVSQAAASWGEQYF. The CDR3 bases are TGTGTCAGCCAGGCAGCCGCGTCTTGGGGCGAGCAGTACTTC.

A word on this clonotype: A junction end diverges from the germline sequence, so it may reflect a read error. This sequence joins TRBV11-1 and TRBJ2-1, with D possibly TRBD1 on 6 matching bases. Germline V lookup: CDR1 SGHAT, CDR2 FQDESV (reference sequence). The CDR3 length is 15 residues. Here the CDR3 reads CASSLEAGTHNEQFF. In DNA form, the CDR3 reads TGTGCCAGTAGCTTAGAAGCCGGGACACACAATGAGCAGTTCTTC.

On this clonotype: One end of the junction is discordant with germline, which a read error may explain. CDR3 amino acids: CPSSQGGTGSYEQYF. The CDR3, as DNA: TGCCCCAGCAGCCAAGGCGGGACAGGCTCCTACGAGCAGTACTTC. V usage is TRBV4-1 and J usage is TRBJ2-7; 8 bases map to TRBD1. CDR1 is MGHRA and CDR2 is YSYEKL in the germline V gene. This CDR3 spans 15 amino acids.

With respect to this clonotype: This clone may be a read error of a much larger clone one base away. No conserved phenylalanine or tryptophan is present at the end of the CDR3, so a read error is the likely explanation. V and J are TRBV11-2 and TRBJ2-1, with D perhaps given as TRBD1 or TRBD2 (7 bases each). V lost 1 base to trimming and J lost 7 bases, with 14 bases between them. The CDR3 runs to 15 residues. CDR1 SGHAT and CDR2 FQNNGV come from the germline V gene. The CDR3 coding sequence is TGTGCCAGCAGCTTAGGTTCTCAGGGGGGGAATGAGCAGTTCTTA. Translated, it gives CASSLGSQGGNEQFL.

This clonotype has just a few counts. A read error may be the cause here, since a much bigger clone is one base away. The chain is built from TRBV29-1 and TRBJ2-5; 7 bases map to TRBD1. The CDR3 consists of 13 residues. CDR1 is SQVTM and CDR2 is ANQGSEA in the germline V gene. The CDR3: CGVGGDRAETQYF. For the CDR3, the DNA is TGCGGCGTTGGGGGAGACAGGGCAGAGACCCAGTACTTC. The full variable domain, in which reference TRBV29-1 and TRBJ2-5 provide the parts outside the CDR3, is SAVISQKPSRDICQRGTSLTIQCQVDSQVTMMFWYRQQPGQSLTLIATANQGSEATYESGFVIDKFPISRPNLTFSTLTVSNMSPEDSSIYLCGVGGDRAETQYFGPGTRLLVL.

On this clonotype itself: Since a much larger clone is just one base distant, this may be a read error. This chain links TRBV5-5 with TRBJ1-1; no clear D gene. Germline assignment: CDR1 SGHKS and CDR2 YYEKEE (reference sequence). The CDR3 runs to 13 residues. Trimming cost V 4 bases and J 1 base, with 8 bases left between them. CDR3 in amino acids: CASSIQENTEAFF. Written as DNA, the CDR3 is TGTGCCAGCAGCATACAAGAGAACACTGAAGCTTTCTTT. The variable domain in full, with the rest retrieved from reference TRBV5-5 and TRBJ1-1, is DAGVTQSPTHLIKTRGQQVTLRCSPISGHKSVSWYQQVLGQGPQFIFQYYEKEERGRGNFPDRFSARQFPNYSSELNVNALLLGDSALYLCASSIQENTEAFFGQGTRLTVV.

This clonotype was picked up a small number of times. This chain connects TRBV29-1 to TRBJ2-7; 9 positions agree with TRBD2. The V gene's germline CDR1 is SQVTM and CDR2 ANQGSEA. V lost 0 bases to trimming and J lost 5 bases; unmatched junction nucleotides: 8. This CDR3 has 15 amino acids. CDR3 nucleotides: TGCAGCGTTGAAGATCGTTATAGCGGGAGCCACGAGCAGTACTTC. This sequence encodes CSVEDRYSGSHEQYF.

Comment on this clonotype: Since the CDR3 does not end with the conserved phenylalanine or tryptophan, this likely comes from a read error. The chain links TRBV7-9 to TRBJ2-1; 13 bases are a match to TRBD2. CDR3 length: 14 residues. The J segment lost 8 bases and the V segment lost 6 bases, leaving 4 bases of the junction unmatched. Per germline, CDR1 SEHNR and CDR2 FQNEAQ (reference sequence). The CDR3 DNA sequence: TGTGCCAGCAGACTAGCGGGAGGGCGCGATGAGCAGTTCTAC. Amino acids: CASRLAGGRDEQFY.

This clonotype was seen repeatedly, ten times or more. The J gene is TRBJ2-5, the V gene TRBV29-1, with 7 positions matching TRBD2. The CDR3 covers 12 residues. With V trimmed by 8 bases and J by 6 bases, 9 bases remained unmatched. Germline V lookup: CDR1 SQVTM, CDR2 ANQGSEA. The CDR3 sequence is CSILGGGQTQYF. In DNA form, the CDR3 reads TGCAGCATCCTTGGCGGGGGTCAGACCCAGTACTTC. Looking up the rest from reference TRBV29-1 and TRBJ2-5 gives the full variable domain: SAVISQKPSRDICQRGTSLTIQCQVDSQVTMMFWYRQQPGQSLTLIATANQGSEATYESGFVIDKFPISRPNLTFSTLTVSNMSPEDSSIYLCSILGGGQTQYFGPGTRLLVL.

There are a few counts of this clonotype. This chain uses TRBV6-2 or TRBV6-3 with TRBJ2-7, with D possibly being TRBD2 (6 bases). CDR1 and CDR2 from the germline V gene are MNHEY and SVGEGT. The CDR3 contains 13 residues. Trimming pared 2 bases from V and 3 bases from J, leaving 8 bases between. CDR3 region: CASSYGGNYEQYF. The CDR3 DNA sequence: TGTGCCAGCAGTTACGGGGGGAACTACGAGCAGTACTTC.

To note about this clonotype: This likely comes from a read error, as the CDR3 has no conserved phenylalanine or tryptophan at its end. The V and J genes are TRBV7-9 and TRBJ2-1; weak D call: TRBD1 (6 bases). CDR1 is SEHNR and CDR2 is FQNEAQ in the germline V gene (reference sequence). This CDR3 has 12 amino acids. V was trimmed by 3 bases and J by 8 bases, leaving 8 bases between them. CDR3 loop: CASSLTGHEQFL. The CDR3 nucleotides are TGTGCCAGCAGCTTGACAGGACATGAGCAGTTCCTC.

The chain recombines TRBV11-2 with TRBJ2-3; 8 positions agree with TRBD2. The germline CDR1 and CDR2 sequences are SGHAT and FQNNGV. This CDR3 has 16 residues. Trimming at V came to 6 bases and at J to 6 bases, leaving 14 bases not matched to a gene. CDR3 protein: CASRQGLVGGIDTQYF. DNA of the CDR3: TGTGCCAGCAGGCAGGGACTAGTTGGAGGTATTGATACGCAGTATTTT.

The chain has TRBV14 and TRBJ2-1; D gene unclear. Trimming took off 1 base at V and 4 bases at J, with 11 bases between the two ends. The CDR3 spans 15 residues. Germline V gene sequence: CDR1 SGHDN, CDR2 FVKESK. The CDR3 sequence is CASSQAKDVYNEQFF. CDR3 in DNA: TGTGCCAGCAGCCAAGCTAAGGACGTGTACAATGAGCAGTTCTTC.

J is TRBJ2-1 and V is TRBV29-1; D not resolved. The CDR3 length is 13 residues. V was pared by 1 base and J by 2 bases, with 6 bases between. CDR1 is SQVTM, CDR2 ANQGSEA, per germline. The DNA of the CDR3 is TGCAGCGTTGAAGCCCGGGCCTACAATGAGCAGTTCTTC. Translating gives CSVEARAYNEQFF.

Notes on this clonotype: This is likely a read error, given that the CDR3 carries no conserved phenylalanine or tryptophan at its end. The J gene is TRBJ1-1, the V gene TRBV6-5, with a tentative D call TRBD1 (5 bases). Trimming pared 0 bases from V and 5 bases from J, leaving 13 bases between. This CDR3 has 15 residues. Germline loops: CDR1 MNHEY, CDR2 SVGAGI. CDR3 residues: CASSYSSQGRTEAFL. CDR3 nucleotides: TGTGCCAGCAGTTACTCAAGCCAGGGTAGAACTGAAGCTTTCCTT.

The rearrangement joins TRBV11-2 to TRBJ2-5, with 8 bases fitting TRBD1. The germline V gene has CDR1 SGHAT and CDR2 FQNNGV. V shed 7 bases and J 5 bases; nucleotides not matched to a gene: 12. This CDR3 has 15 amino acids. The chain's CDR3 is CASTPNTGGHETQYF. The CDR3 coding sequence is TGTGCCAGCACCCCCAACACAGGGGGTCATGAGACCCAGTACTTC.

V usage is TRBV24-1 and J usage is TRBJ2-3; a weak D match, TRBD2 (5 bases). Germline CDR1 is KGHDR and CDR2 is SFDVKD. Trimming took 7 bases from V and 5 from J, leaving 6 bases between them. The CDR3 is 11 amino acids. The CDR3: CATREGDTQYF. The DNA of the CDR3 is TGTGCCACCAGAGAGGGAGATACGCAGTATTTT.

The V and J genes are TRBV10-1 and TRBJ2-1; D perhaps matches TRBD1 (6 bases). This CDR3 spans 14 amino acids. Germline lookup yields CDR1 WNHNN and CDR2 SYGVQD (reference sequence). The V and J ends lost 6 bases and 3 bases respectively, with 12 bases between them. The CDR3, as DNA: TGCGCCAGCAGCAAGCAGGACAGCTACAATGAGCAGTTCTTC. This sequence encodes CASSKQDSYNEQFF.

V usage is TRBV5-1 and J usage is TRBJ2-3; D is undetermined. The CDR3 runs to 14 residues. V was trimmed by 0 bases and J by 5 bases, leaving 10 bases between them. Looked up from germline, CDR1 is SGHRS and CDR2 is YFSETQ. The CDR3 DNA follows: TGCGCCAGCAGCTTGGCACGACAAGGAGATACGCAGTATTTT. This codes for CASSLARQGDTQYF.

This clonotype came up a few times. CDR3 sequence (DNA): TGTGCCAGCAGTTCACCGGGACTAGCAGTAGATACGCAGTATTTT. Encoded protein: CASSSPGLAVDTQYF. The chain couples TRBV28 to TRBJ2-3, with 9 bases lining up with TRBD2. Germline V lookup: CDR1 MDHEN, CDR2 SYDVKM. The ends lost 4 bases at V and 5 bases at J; junction bases unmatched: 7. The CDR3 is made up of 15 amino acids.

This clonotype has at least ten counts. This chain connects TRBV4-2 to TRBJ1-2; possible D gene TRBD1, 6 bases. Per the germline V gene, CDR1 is LGHNA and CDR2 is YNFKEQ. The V gene lost 3 bases and the J gene lost 4 bases, with 6 bases spanning the gap. This CDR3 is 12 amino acids long. CDR3 nucleotides: TGTGCCAGCAGCCAGGACAGCTATGGCTACACCTTC. Translated: CASSQDSYGYTF.

This clonotype appeared a single time. The chain couples TRBV29-1 to TRBJ2-7; TRBD2 matches 7 bases. Looked up from germline, CDR1 is SQVTM and CDR2 is ANQGSEA. Trimming took 5 bases from V and 4 from J; bases not matched to a gene: 11. The CDR3 covers 14 residues. DNA for the CDR3: TGCAGCGTTCGGGAGGACCGGGTAGAGTACGAGCAGTACTTC. The encoded protein is CSVREDRVEYEQYF.

A note on this clonotype: The junction departs from germline at one end; a sequencing error may be responsible. The chain employs TRBV11-2 and TRBJ2-1, with 8 bases lining up with TRBD1. From germline, CDR1 is SGHAT and CDR2 FQNNGV. The CDR3 has 13 residues. The CDR3 is CASSLGLDREELF. DNA for the CDR3: TGTGCCAGCAGCTTAGGCCTGGACAGGGAGGAGCTCTTC.

Turning to this clonotype: Possible read error: a much larger clone is one base away. V gene TRBV11-1 combines with J gene TRBJ2-4; possibly TRBD2 for D (6 bases). Germline loops: CDR1 SGHAT, CDR2 FQDESV (reference sequence). This CDR3 region has 19 residues. This chain's CDR3 is CTSSFRGKTIVLAKNIQYF. For the CDR3, the DNA is TGTACCAGCAGCTTTCGGGGGAAGACCATAGTCCTAGCCAAAAACATTCAGTACTTC.

A word on this clonotype: A read error is possible here, since a much larger clone lies one base away. The V and J genes are TRBV11-3 and TRBJ2-2; D gene ambiguous. Per the germline V gene, CDR1 is SGHNT and CDR2 is YENEEA. V was trimmed by 5 bases and J by 3 bases, leaving 13 bases between them. The CDR3 is 15 amino acids. CDR3 DNA: TGTGCCAGCAGCCCGAGCTGGGGTGACACCGGGGAGCTGTTTTTT. This sequence encodes CASSPSWGDTGELFF.

V and J are TRBV2 and TRBJ2-3; perhaps TRBD1 as D (6 bases). Trimming cost V 6 bases and J 2 bases, with 12 bases left between them. The germline CDR1 and CDR2 sequences are SNHLY and FYNNEI. This CDR3 comprises 14 residues. CDR3 bases: TGTGCCAGCAGGGGTCAGGGGAACACAGATACGCAGTATTTT. Translation gives CASRGQGNTDTQYF.

The chain recombines TRBV4-1 with TRBJ2-7, with D perhaps matching TRBD2 (6 bases). Deletions cut 4 bases from V and 6 bases from J, with 16 bases between. The CDR3 sequence is 14 residues long. Germline V gene lookup returns CDR1 MGHRA and CDR2 YSYEKL. CDR3 in amino acids: CASSLTSGRTEQYF. The DNA of the CDR3 is TGCGCCAGCAGCCTAACTAGTGGGAGGACCGAGCAGTACTTC.